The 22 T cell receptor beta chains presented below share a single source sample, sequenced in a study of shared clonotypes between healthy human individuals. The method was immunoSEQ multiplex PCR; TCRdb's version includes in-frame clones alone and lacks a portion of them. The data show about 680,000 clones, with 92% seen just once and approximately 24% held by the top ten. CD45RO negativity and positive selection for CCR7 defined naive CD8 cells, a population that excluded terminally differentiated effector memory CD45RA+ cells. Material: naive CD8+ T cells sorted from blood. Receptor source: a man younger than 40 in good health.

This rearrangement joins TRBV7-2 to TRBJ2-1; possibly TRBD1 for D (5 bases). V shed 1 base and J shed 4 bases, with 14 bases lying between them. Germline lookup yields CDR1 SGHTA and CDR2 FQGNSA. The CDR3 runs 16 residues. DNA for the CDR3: TGTGCCAGCAGCTTAGGCAGACAGAGGATTTACAATGAGCAGTTCTTC. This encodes CASSLGRQRIYNEQFF.

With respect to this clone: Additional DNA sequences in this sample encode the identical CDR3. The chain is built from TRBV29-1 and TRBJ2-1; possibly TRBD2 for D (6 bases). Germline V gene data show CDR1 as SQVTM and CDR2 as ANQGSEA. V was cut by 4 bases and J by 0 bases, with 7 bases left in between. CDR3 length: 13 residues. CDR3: CSVVGGSYNEQFF. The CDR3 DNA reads TGCAGCGTTGTGGGGGGCTCCTACAATGAGCAGTTCTTC.

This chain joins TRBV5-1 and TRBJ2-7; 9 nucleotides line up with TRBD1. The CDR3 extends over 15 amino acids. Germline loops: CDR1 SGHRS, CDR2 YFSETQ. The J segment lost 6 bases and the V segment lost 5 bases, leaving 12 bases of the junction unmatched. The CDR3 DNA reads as TGCGCCAGCAGTCGCGGGATACAGGGGGCCCGCGAGCAGTACTTC. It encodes CASSRGIQGAREQYF.

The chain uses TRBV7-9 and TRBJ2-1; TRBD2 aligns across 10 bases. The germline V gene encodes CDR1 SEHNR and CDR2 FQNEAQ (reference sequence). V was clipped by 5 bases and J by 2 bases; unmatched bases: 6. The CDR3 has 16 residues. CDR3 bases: TGTGCCAGCAGCCCCTTAACTAGCGGGGCCTACAATGAGCAGTTCTTC. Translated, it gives CASSPLTSGAYNEQFF.

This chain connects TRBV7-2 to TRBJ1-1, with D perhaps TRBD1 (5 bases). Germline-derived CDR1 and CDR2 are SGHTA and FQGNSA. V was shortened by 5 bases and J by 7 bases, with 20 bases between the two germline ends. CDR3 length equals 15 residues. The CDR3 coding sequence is TGTGCCAGCAGCATACCGCAGGGTGGGTATGTTGAAGCTTTCTTT. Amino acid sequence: CASSIPQGGYVEAFF.

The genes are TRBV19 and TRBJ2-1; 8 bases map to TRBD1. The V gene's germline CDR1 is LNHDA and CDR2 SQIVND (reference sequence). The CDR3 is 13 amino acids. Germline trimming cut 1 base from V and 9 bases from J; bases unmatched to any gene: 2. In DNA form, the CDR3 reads TGTGCCAGTAGTATAGGGACAGGGCTTGAGCAGTTCTTC. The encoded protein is CASSIGTGLEQFF.

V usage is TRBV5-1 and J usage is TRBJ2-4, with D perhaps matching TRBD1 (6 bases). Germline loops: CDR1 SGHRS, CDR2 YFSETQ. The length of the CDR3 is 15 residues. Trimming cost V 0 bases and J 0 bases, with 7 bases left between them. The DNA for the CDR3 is TGCGCCAGCAGCTTGGACAGGGTAGCCAAAAACATTCAGTACTTC. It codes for CASSLDRVAKNIQYF.

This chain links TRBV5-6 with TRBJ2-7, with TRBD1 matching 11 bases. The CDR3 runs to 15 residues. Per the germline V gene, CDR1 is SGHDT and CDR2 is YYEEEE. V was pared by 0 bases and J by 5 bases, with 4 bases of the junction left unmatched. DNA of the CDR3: TGTGCCAGCAGCTTGGAATGGACAGGGGGCGACGAGCAGTACTTC. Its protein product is CASSLEWTGGDEQYF.

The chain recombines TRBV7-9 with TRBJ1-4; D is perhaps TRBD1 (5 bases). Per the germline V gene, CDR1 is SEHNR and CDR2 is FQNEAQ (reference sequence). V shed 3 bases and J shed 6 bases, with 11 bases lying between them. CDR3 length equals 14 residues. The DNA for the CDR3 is TGTGCCAGCAGCTTCAACCGGGACGATGAAAAACTGTTTTTT. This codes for CASSFNRDDEKLFF.

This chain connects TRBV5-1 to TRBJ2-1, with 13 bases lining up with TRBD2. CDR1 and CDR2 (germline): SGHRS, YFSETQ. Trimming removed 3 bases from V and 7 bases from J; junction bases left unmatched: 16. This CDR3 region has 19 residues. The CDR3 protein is CASSSSGTSGALGRNEQFF. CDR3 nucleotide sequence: TGCGCCAGCAGCTCCTCCGGGACTAGCGGGGCCTTGGGAAGAAATGAGCAGTTCTTC. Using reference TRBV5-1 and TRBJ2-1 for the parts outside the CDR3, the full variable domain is KAGVTQTPRYLIKTRGQQVTLSCSPISGHRSVSWYQQTPGQGLQFLFEYFSETQRNKGNFPGRFSGRQFSNSRSEMNVSTLELGDSALYLCASSSSGTSGALGRNEQFFGPGTRLTVL.

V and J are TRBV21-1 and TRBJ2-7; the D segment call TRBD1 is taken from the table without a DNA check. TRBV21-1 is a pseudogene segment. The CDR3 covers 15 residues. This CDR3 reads CASSNGYRGIYEQYF. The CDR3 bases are TGTGCCAGCAGCAATGGTTACAGGGGGATCTACGAGCAGTACTTC.

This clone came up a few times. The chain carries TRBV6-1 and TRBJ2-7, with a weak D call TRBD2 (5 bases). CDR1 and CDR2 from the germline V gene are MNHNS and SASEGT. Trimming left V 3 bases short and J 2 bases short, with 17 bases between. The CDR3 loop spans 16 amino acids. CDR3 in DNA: TGTGCCAGCAGTGAGTGGTTAGGGAGCATTGCCTACGAGCAGTACTTC. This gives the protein CASSEWLGSIAYEQYF.

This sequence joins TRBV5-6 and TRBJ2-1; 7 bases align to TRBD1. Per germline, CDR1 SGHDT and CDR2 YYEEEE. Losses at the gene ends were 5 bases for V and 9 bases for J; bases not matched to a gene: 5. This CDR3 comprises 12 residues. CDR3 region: CASRQGIGEQFF. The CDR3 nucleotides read TGTGCCAGCAGACAGGGGATCGGTGAGCAGTTCTTC.

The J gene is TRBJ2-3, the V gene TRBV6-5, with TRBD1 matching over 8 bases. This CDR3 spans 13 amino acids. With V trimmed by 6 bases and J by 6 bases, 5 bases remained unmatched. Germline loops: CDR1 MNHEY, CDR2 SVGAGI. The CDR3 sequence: CASSQGAADTQYF. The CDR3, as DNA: TGTGCCAGCAGCCAGGGGGCGGCGGATACGCAGTATTTT.

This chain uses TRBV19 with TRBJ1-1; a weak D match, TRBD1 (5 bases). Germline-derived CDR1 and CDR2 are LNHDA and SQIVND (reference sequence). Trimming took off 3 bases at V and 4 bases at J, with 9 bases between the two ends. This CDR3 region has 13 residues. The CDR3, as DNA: TGTGCCAGTAGTATCGGGGGGACCACTGAAGCTTTCTTT. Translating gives CASSIGGTTEAFF.

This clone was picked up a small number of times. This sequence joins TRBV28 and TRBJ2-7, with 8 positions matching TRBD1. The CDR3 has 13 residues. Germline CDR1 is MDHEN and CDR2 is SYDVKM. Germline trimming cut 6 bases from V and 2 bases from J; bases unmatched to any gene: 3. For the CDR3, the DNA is TGTGCCAGCAGGCCGGGACAGGCCTACGAGCAGTACTTC. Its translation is CASRPGQAYEQYF. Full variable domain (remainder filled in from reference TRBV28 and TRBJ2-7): DVKVTQSSRYLVKRTGEKVFLECVQDMDHENMFWYRQDPGLGLRLIYFSYDVKMKEKGDIPEGYSVSREKKERFSLILESASTNQTSMYLCASRPGQAYEQYFGPGTRLTVT.

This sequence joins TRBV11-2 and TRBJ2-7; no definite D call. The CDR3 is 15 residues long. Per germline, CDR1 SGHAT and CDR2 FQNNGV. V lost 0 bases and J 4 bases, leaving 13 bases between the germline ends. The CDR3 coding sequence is TGTGCCAGCAGCTTAGATCGGTTCCTCGGTTACGAGCAGTACTTC. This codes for CASSLDRFLGYEQYF.

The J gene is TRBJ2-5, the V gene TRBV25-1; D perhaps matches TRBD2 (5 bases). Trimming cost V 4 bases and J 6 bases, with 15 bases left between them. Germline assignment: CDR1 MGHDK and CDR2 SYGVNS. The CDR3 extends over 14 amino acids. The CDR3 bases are TGTGCCAGCAGTGCCCCTAGCCCGAGTCAGACCCAGTACTTC. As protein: CASSAPSPSQTQYF.

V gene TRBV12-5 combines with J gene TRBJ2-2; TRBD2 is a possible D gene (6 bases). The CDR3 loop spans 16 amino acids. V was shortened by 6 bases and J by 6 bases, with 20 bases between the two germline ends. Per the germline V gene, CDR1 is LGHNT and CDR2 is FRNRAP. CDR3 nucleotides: TGTGCTAGTGGCACTTGGGGGGACCAGCTCCCCGGGGAGCTGTTTTTT. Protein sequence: CASGTWGDQLPGELFF.

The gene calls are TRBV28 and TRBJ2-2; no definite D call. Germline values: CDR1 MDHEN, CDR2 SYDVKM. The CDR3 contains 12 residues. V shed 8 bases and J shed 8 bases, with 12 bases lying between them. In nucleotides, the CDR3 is TGTGCCAGCTCATTTTTCACTGGGGAGCTGTTTTTT. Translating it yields CASSFFTGELFF.

Here the CDR3 DNA reads TGTGCCAGCAGTTCCGAACAAGAGACCCAGTACTTC. As protein: CASSSEQETQYF. V gene TRBV6-5 combines with J gene TRBJ2-5; D is ambiguous. There are 12 residues in the CDR3. Looked up from germline, CDR1 is MNHEY and CDR2 is SVGAGI. The V and J ends lost 4 bases and 2 bases respectively, with 5 bases between them.

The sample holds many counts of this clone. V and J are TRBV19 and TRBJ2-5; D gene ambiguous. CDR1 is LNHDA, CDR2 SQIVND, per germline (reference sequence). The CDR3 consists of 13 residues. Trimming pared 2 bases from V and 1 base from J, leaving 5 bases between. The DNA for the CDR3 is TGTGCCAGTAGTATAACAAGCCAAGAGACCCAGTACTTC. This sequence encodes CASSITSQETQYF.